This TCR beta chain was observed in a study of persistence of HIV-infected CD4 T cells. Across the study: Isolated cells were CMV- and HIV-1 Gag-responding CD4+ T cells. General study findings and limits: CMV- and Gag-responding cells had lower TCRbeta richness than CD3/CD28-responding cells.

The stimulus was an HIV-1 Gag 15-mer peptide pool, approximately 0.93 ug/peptide/mL. Sorted nonresponding memory CD4+ T cells were CD40L-negative, CD69-negative, CD45RO-high. Anti-CD28/CD49d costimulation, CD40-blocking antibody and enfuvirtide were given to CD8-depleted PBMCs for 15 to 20 hours. Details on this clone: The antigen is not known.

The libraries were made with immunoSEQ version 4 in survey mode. Each sample used up to 1 ug genomic DNA diluted to about 10 ng/uL. TCRdb keeps only in-frame clones here, not all; method: immunoSEQ multiplex PCR. Among about 60,000 clones listed, about 81% were seen once. CDR1 SGDLS and CDR2 YYNGEE come from the germline V gene. CDR3 size: 16 residues. Trimming removed 0 bases at V and 1 base at J, with 10 bases between. Material: CD4+ T cells sorted from PBMCs after approximately 19-hour stimulation, obtained from a patient who received antiretroviral therapy. V gene TRBV9 combines with J gene TRBJ2-2; D not resolved. The clonotype originates from an adult man with HIV who was CMV-seropositive. DNA for the CDR3: TGTGCCAGCAGCGTAGAACATCCTCTGAACACCGGGGAGCTGTTTTTT. Translation: CASSVEHPLNTGELFF.